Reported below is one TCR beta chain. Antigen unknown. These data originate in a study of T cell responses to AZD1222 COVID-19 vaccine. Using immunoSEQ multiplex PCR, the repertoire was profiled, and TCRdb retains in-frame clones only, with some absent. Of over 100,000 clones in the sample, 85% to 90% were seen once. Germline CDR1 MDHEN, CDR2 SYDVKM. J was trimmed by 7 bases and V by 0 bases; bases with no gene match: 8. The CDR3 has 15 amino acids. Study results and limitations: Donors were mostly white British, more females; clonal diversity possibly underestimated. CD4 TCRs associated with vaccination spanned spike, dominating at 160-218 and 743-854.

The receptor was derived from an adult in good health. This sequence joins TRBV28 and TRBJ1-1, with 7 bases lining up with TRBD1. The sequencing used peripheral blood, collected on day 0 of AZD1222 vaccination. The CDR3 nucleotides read TGTGCCAGCAGTTTATGGGCAACAGGGGCGGGTGAAGCTTTCTTT. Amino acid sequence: CASSLWATGAGEAFF.